The clone carrying this T cell receptor beta chain was observed a handful of times. This specimen belongs to a study of regulatory T cells in long-lasting Graves disease. With iRepertoire HTBI primers and Arm-PCR of CDR3 regions, TCR beta libraries were built. One entry per CDR3 protein, called by TCRdb with MiXCR from the multiplex PCR reads. The data hold 700,000 or so distinct CDR3 sequences, with around 32% observed a single time. Time point specified: persistent/refractory GD, antithyroid drugs over 5 years with positive TRAb. From PBMCs, RNA was extracted and then used to make the TCR library. Approximately 8.9-milliliter peripheral blood samples went into EDTA tubes. The sequences come from peripheral blood mononuclear cells (PBMCs), collected when the disease was refractory, from a patient treated with antithyroid drugs. The source is a female donor with Graves disease.

The CDR3 nucleotides are TGTGCCAGCAGTGGACCGGACAGGGTCTACGAGCAGTACTTC. Its protein product is CASSGPDRVYEQYF. The chain has TRBV28 and TRBJ2-7; 8 bases are shared with TRBD1. V lost 5 bases and J lost 3; bases outside the gene matches: 6. The germline V gene has CDR1 MDHEN and CDR2 SYDVKM. The CDR3 contains 14 residues.